Listed below are T cell receptor beta chains from one sample, sequenced in a study of type 1 and type 2 diabetes patients. One entry per CDR3 protein results from TCRdb running MiXCR on the multiplex PCR reads. Among 250,000 to 300,000 distinct CDR3 sequences listed, more than 40% were seen once. Material for sequencing was peripheral blood mononuclear cells (PBMCs). The receptors shown here come from a man between 18 and 29 years old with type 2 diabetes. The CDR3 runs from the conserved cysteine through the conserved F or W. The order of the fields is J gene, clone size, D gene, V gene, CDR3 DNA, CDR3 protein. D genes are given only for firm matches. Size is omitted from some rows. Given values are once, few, many or a class for expanded clones.

j_gene: TRBJ1-2
abundance: .
d_gene: .
v_gene: TRBV5-1
CDR3nt: TGCGCCAGCAGCCCCGGCGGGGGGTATGAAGGTGGCTACACCTTC
CDR3aa: CASSPGGGYEGGYTF

j_gene: TRBJ2-7
abundance: many
d_gene: .
v_gene: TRBV10-1
CDR3nt: TGCGCCAGCAGTGACAGGGAAGGGACCCACGAGCAGTACTTC
CDR3aa: CASSDREGTHEQYF

j_gene: TRBJ2-7
abundance: few
d_gene: .
v_gene: TRBV19
CDR3nt: TGTGCCAGTAGTATAGTAGCAGGTTACGAGCAGTACTTC
CDR3aa: CASSIVAGYEQYF

j_gene: TRBJ2-7
abundance: .
d_gene: .
v_gene: TRBV29-1
CDR3nt: TGCAGCGTTGAGGGGTCCTACGAGCAGTACTTC
CDR3aa: CSVEGSYEQYF

j_gene: TRBJ2-3
abundance: .
d_gene: TRBD1
v_gene: TRBV7-6
CDR3nt: TGTGCCAGCAGCTTAGATCACAGGGGGACGCAGTATTTT
CDR3aa: CASSLDHRGTQYF

j_gene: TRBJ1-6
abundance: .
d_gene: .
v_gene: TRBV7-3
CDR3nt: TGTGCCAGCAGCCCCACCGGACAAGGGGTCGGTTCACCCCTCCACTTT
CDR3aa: CASSPTGQGVGSPLHF

j_gene: TRBJ2-1
abundance: .
d_gene: TRBD1
v_gene: TRBV7-3
CDR3nt: TGTGCCAGCAGCTCCCCAGGGGGTGAACAGTTCTTC
CDR3aa: CASSSPGGEQFF

j_gene: TRBJ2-1
abundance: .
d_gene: .
v_gene: TRBV19
CDR3nt: TGTGCCAGCAGTGATCGGGGCTACAATGAGCAGTTCTTC
CDR3aa: CASSDRGYNEQFF

j_gene: TRBJ1-1
abundance: .
d_gene: .
v_gene: TRBV9
CDR3nt: TGCGCCAGCAGCGCAAGAGATGGGCTTACGGCTTTCTTT
CDR3aa: CASSARDGLTAFF

j_gene: TRBJ2-2
abundance: once
d_gene: .
v_gene: TRBV2
CDR3nt: TGTGCCAGCAGTGCGTACCTTTACACCGGGGAGCTGTTTTTT
CDR3aa: CASSAYLYTGELFF

j_gene: TRBJ1-1
abundance: .
d_gene: .
v_gene: TRBV11-3
CDR3nt: TGTGCCAGCAGCCTGGGGGCGCTAACTGAAGCTTTCTTT
CDR3aa: CASSLGALTEAFF

j_gene: TRBJ1-1
abundance: .
d_gene: .
v_gene: TRBV20-1
CDR3nt: TGCAGTGCTAACGCGGACAGAACGAACACTGAAGCTTTCTTT
CDR3aa: CSANADRTNTEAFF

j_gene: TRBJ1-4
abundance: .
d_gene: TRBD1
v_gene: TRBV6-6
CDR3nt: TGTGCCAGCACCTTGGGTGGGCAGGGGGCGTTTCGTGAAAAACTGTTTTTT
CDR3aa: CASTLGGQGAFREKLFF

j_gene: TRBJ1-6
abundance: few
d_gene: .
v_gene: TRBV2
CDR3nt: TGTGCCAGCAGTCCCGGCAGGGCTGGCTCCTATAATTCACCCCTCCACTTT
CDR3aa: CASSPGRAGSYNSPLHF

j_gene: TRBJ2-1
abundance: few
d_gene: TRBD2
v_gene: TRBV7-3
CDR3nt: TGTGCCAGCAGCTTAATAGCGGGGGCCCCACCGCCAAACTACAATGAGCAGTTCTTC
CDR3aa: CASSLIAGAPPPNYNEQFF

j_gene: TRBJ2-2
abundance: .
d_gene: TRBD2
v_gene: TRBV7-7
CDR3nt: TGTGCCAGCAGCTTAGCTAGCGGGGGGTCCGGGGAGCTGTTTTTT
CDR3aa: CASSLASGGSGELFF

j_gene: TRBJ2-1
abundance: .
d_gene: TRBD2
v_gene: TRBV9
CDR3nt: TGTGCCAGCAGCGTGGGACTAGCGGTCTACAATGAGCAGTTCTTC
CDR3aa: CASSVGLAVYNEQFF

j_gene: TRBJ2-1
abundance: .
d_gene: .
v_gene: TRBV19
CDR3nt: TGTGCCAGTAGTATAGGGCAGGGAACTGAGCAGTTCTTC
CDR3aa: CASSIGQGTEQFF

j_gene: TRBJ2-3
abundance: .
d_gene: TRBD2
v_gene: TRBV30
CDR3nt: TGTGCCTGGAAGGCCCTAGGGACTAGCGGGAGGGATACGCAGTATTTT
CDR3aa: CAWKALGTSGRDTQYF

j_gene: TRBJ2-7
abundance: few
d_gene: .
v_gene: TRBV7-2
CDR3nt: TGTGCCAGCAGCGTGGGGCGGGACTCAGCTCAGTACTTC
CDR3aa: CASSVGRDSAQYF

j_gene: TRBJ2-3
abundance: .
d_gene: .
v_gene: TRBV7-9
CDR3nt: TGCGCCAGCAGCTTGTTCGGTGCATATAGCGGTAGCACAGATACGCAGTATTTT
CDR3aa: CASSLFGAYSGSTDTQYF

j_gene: TRBJ2-7
abundance: .
d_gene: .
v_gene: TRBV6-6
CDR3nt: TGTGCCAGCAGTCCGGACGGGGCGGCGCAGTACTTC
CDR3aa: CASSPDGAAQYF